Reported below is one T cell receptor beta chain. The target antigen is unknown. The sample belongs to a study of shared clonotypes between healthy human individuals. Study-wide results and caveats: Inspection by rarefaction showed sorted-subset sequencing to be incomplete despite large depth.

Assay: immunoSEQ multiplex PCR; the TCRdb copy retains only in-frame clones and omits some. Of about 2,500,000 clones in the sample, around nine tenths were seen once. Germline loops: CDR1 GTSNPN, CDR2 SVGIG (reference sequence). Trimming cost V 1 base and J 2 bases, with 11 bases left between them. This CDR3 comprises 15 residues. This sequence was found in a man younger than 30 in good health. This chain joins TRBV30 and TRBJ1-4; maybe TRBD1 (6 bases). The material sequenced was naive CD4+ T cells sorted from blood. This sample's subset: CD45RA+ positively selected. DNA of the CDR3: TGTGCCTGGAGTGGGGGGCTTTCGACTAATGAAAAACTGTTTTTT. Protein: CAWSGGLSTNEKLFF.